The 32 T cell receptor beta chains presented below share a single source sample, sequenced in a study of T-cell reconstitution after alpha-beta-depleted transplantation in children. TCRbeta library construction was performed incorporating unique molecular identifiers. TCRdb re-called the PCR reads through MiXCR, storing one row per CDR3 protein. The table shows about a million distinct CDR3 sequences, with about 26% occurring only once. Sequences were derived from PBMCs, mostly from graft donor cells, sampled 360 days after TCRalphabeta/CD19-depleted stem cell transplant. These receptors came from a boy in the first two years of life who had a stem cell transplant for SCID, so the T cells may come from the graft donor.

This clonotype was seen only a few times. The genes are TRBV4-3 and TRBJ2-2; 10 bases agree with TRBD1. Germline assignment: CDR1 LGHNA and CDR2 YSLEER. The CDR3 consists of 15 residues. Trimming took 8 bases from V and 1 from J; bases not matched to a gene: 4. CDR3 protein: CASRGQGRNTGELFF. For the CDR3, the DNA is TGCGCCAGCCGGGGACAGGGGAGGAACACCGGGGAGCTGTTTTTT.

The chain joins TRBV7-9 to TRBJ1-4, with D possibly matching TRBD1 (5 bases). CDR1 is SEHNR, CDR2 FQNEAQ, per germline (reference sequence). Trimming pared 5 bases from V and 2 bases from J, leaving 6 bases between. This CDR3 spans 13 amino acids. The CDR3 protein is CASSPGTNEKLFF. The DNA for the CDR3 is TGTGCCAGCAGCCCAGGGACTAATGAAAAACTGTTTTTT.

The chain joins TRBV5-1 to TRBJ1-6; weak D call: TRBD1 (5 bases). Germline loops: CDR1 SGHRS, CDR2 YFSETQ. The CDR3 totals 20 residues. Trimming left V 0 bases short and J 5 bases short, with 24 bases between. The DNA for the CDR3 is TGCGCCAGCAGCTTGGGAGATCTCACGGCGGGGGGACGAGATAATTCACCCCTCCACTTT. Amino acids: CASSLGDLTAGGRDNSPLHF. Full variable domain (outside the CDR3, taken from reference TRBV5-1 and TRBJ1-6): KAGVTQTPRYLIKTRGQQVTLSCSPISGHRSVSWYQQTPGQGLQFLFEYFSETQRNKGNFPGRFSGRQFSNSRSEMNVSTLELGDSALYLCASSLGDLTAGGRDNSPLHFGNGTRLTVT.

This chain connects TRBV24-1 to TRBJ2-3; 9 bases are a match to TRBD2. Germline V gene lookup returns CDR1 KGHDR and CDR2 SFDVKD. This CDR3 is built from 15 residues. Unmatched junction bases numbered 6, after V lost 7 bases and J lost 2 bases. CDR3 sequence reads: CATRAGGLDTDTQYF. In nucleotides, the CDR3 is TGTGCCACCAGGGCGGGGGGGCTAGACACAGATACGCAGTATTTT.

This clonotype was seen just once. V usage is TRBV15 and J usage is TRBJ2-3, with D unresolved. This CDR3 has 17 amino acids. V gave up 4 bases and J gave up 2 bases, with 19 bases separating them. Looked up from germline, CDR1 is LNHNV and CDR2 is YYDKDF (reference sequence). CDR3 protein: CATSTLDVTGLTDTQYF. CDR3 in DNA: TGTGCCACCAGCACCCTTGACGTAACTGGTCTCACAGATACGCAGTATTTT.

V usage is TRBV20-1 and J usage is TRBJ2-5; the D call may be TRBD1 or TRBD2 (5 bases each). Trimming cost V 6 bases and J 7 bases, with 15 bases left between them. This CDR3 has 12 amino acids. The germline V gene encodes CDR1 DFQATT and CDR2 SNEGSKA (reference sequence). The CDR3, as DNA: TGCAGTGCACCCACGGGGCTTGGGACCCAGTACTTC. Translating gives CSAPTGLGTQYF.

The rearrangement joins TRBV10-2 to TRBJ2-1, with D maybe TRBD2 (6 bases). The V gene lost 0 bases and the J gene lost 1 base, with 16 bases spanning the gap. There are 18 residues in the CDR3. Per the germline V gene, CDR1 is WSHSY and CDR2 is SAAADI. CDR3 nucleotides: TGCGCCAGCAGTGAGTCGGGGATCGCCGGAGGGTCCTACAATGAGCAGTTCTTC. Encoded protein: CASSESGIAGGSYNEQFF.

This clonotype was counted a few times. The CDR3 DNA reads TGCAGTGCTAGAGAAAGGGGCAGGGATGCTTTCTTT. It codes for CSARERGRDAFF. V and J are TRBV20-1 and TRBJ1-1; D might be TRBD1 (5 bases). V gave up 0 bases and J gave up 11 bases, with 13 bases separating them. The length of the CDR3 is 12 residues. Germline V CDR1 and CDR2: DFQATT, SNEGSKA (reference sequence).

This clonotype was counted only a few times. The CDR3 DNA is TGCGCCAGCAGCTTTACTAGCGAAGAGACCCAGTACTTC. Amino acid sequence: CASSFTSEETQYF. V is TRBV5-1 and J is TRBJ2-5; 7 positions agree with TRBD2. Germline assignment: CDR1 SGHRS and CDR2 YFSETQ. Losses at the gene ends were 2 bases for V and 3 bases for J; bases not matched to a gene: 1. The CDR3 runs 13 residues.

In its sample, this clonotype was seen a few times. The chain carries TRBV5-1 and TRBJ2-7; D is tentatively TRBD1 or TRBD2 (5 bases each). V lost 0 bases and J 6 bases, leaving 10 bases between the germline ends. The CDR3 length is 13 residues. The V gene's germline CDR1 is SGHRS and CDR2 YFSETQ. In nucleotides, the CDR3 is TGCGCCAGCAGCTTGGGAGGGGCTGTCGAGCAGTACTTC. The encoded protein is CASSLGGAVEQYF.

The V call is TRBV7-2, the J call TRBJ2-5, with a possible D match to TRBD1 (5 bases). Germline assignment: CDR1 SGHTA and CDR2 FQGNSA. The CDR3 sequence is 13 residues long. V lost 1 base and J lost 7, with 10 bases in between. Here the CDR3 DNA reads TGTGCCAGCAGCTTAGAGGGGCCTAGGACCCAGTACTTC. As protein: CASSLEGPRTQYF.

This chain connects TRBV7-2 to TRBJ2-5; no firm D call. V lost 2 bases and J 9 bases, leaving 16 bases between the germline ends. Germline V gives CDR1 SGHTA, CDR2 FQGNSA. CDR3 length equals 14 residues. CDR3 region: CASSLNRRVDSQYF. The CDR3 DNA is TGTGCCAGCAGCTTAAACAGAAGGGTAGACTCCCAGTACTTC.

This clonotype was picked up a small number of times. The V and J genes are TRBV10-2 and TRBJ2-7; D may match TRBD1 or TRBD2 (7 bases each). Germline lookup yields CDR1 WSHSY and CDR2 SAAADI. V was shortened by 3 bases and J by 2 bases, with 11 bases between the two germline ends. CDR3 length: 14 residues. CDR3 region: CASSDQGGTYEQYF. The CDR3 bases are TGCGCCAGCAGTGACCAGGGGGGGACCTACGAGCAGTACTTC.

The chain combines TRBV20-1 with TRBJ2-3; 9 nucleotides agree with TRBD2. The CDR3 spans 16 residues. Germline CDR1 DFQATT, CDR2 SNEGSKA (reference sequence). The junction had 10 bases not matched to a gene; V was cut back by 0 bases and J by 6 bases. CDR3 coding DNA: TGCAGTGCTAGAGAGCGCGGGGGGGGTCCTAGGGATACGCAGTATTTT. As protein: CSARERGGGPRDTQYF.

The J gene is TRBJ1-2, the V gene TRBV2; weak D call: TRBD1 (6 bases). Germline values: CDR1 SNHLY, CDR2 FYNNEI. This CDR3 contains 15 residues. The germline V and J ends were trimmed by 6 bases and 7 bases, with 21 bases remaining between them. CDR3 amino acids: CASRPLPGAPSGYTF. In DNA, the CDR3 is TGTGCCAGCAGGCCCTTGCCAGGGGCTCCCTCTGGCTACACCTTC.

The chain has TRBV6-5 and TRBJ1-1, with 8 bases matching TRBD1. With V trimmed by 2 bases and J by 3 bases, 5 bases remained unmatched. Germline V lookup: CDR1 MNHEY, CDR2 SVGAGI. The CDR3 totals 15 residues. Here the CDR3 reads CASSYAGQGYTEAFF. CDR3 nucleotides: TGTGCCAGCAGTTACGCAGGACAGGGCTACACTGAAGCTTTCTTT.

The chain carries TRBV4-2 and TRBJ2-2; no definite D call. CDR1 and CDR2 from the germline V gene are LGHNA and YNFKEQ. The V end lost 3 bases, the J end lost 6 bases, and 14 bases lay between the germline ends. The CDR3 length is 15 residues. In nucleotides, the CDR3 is TGTGCCAGCAGCCATCCCCTCCGTGCGGCCGGGGAGCTGTTTTTT. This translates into CASSHPLRAAGELFF.

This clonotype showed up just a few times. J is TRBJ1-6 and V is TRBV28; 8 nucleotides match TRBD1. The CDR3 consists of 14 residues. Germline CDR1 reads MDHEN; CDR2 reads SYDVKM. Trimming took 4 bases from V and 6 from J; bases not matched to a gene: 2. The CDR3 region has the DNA TGTGCCAGCAGTTACAGGGGGATTAATTCACCCCTCCACTTT. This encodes CASSYRGINSPLHF. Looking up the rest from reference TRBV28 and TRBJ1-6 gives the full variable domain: DVKVTQSSRYLVKRTGEKVFLECVQDMDHENMFWYRQDPGLGLRLIYFSYDVKMKEKGDIPEGYSVSREKKERFSLILESASTNQTSMYLCASSYRGINSPLHFGNGTRLTVT.

CDR3 nucleotide sequence: TGTGCCAGCAGTTGGGACCCCCCGGGGGAAGCTTTCTTT. Translated: CASSWDPPGEAFF. The chain recombines TRBV6-6 with TRBJ1-1; tentatively, D is TRBD1 (5 bases). The V end was cut by 4 bases, the J end by 8 bases, with 14 bases between. Germline values: CDR1 MNHNY, CDR2 SVGAGI (reference sequence). This CDR3 is built from 13 residues.

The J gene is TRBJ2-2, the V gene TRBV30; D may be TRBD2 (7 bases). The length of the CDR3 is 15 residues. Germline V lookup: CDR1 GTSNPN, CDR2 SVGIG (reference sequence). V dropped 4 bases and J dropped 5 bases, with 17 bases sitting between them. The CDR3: CAWTALGGATGELFF. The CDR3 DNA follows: TGTGCCTGGACCGCTCTGGGGGGGGCGACCGGGGAGCTGTTTTTT.

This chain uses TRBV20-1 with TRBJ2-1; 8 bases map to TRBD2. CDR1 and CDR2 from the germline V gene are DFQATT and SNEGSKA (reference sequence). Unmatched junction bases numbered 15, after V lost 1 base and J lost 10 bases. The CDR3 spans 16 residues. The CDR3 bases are TGCAGTGCTAGAGCGAGATATAGCGGGGCCCTCGAGGAGCAGTTCTTC. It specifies CSARARYSGALEEQFF.

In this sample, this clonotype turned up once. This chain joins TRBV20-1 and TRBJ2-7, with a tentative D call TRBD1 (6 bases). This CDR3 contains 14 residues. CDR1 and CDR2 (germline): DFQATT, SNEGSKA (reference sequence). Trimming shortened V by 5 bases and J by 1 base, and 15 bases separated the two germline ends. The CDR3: CSASDRIRSYEQYF. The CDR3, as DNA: TGCAGTGCTTCGGACAGAATTCGTTCCTACGAGCAGTACTTC.

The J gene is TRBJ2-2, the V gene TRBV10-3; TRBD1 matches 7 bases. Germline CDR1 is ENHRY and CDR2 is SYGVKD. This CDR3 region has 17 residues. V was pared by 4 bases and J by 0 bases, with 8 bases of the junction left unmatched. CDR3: CAISGGTVMANTGELFF. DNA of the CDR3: TGTGCCATCAGTGGTGGGACAGTCATGGCGAACACCGGGGAGCTGTTTTTT.

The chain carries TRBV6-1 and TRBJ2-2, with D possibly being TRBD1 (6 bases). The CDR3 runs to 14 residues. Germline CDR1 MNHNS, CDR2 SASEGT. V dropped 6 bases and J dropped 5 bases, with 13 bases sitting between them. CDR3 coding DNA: TGTGCCAGCAGGACCGGGACAACTACCGGGGAGCTGTTTTTT. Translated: CASRTGTTTGELFF.

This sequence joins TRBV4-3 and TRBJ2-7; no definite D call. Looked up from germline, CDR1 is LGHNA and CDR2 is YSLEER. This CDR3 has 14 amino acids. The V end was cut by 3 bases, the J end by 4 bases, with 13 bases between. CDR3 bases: TGCGCCAGCAGCCAGCAAGACCCCGGTTACGAGCAGTACTTC. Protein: CASSQQDPGYEQYF.

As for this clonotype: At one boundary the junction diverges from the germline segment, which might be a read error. CDR3 sequence reads: CASSQGGGRTKTGELFF. The CDR3 DNA follows: TGCGCCAGCAGCCAAGGTGGCGGACGAACGAAAACCGGGGAGCTGTTTTTT. V is TRBV4-1 and J is TRBJ2-2, with D unclear. This CDR3 comprises 17 residues. Germline-derived CDR1 and CDR2 are MGHRA and YSYEKL.

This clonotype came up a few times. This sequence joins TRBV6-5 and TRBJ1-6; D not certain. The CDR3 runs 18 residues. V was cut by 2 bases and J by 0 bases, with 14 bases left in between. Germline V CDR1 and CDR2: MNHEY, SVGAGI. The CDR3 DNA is TGTGCCAGCAGTTACCGATCAACTACTAGCTCCTATAATTCACCCCTCCACTTT. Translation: CASSYRSTTSSYNSPLHF.

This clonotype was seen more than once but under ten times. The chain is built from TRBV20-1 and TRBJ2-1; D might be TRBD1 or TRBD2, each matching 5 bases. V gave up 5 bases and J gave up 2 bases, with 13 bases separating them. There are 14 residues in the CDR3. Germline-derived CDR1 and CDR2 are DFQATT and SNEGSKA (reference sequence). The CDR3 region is CSAQTRDPYNEQFF. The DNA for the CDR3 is TGCAGTGCTCAGACCCGGGACCCCTACAATGAGCAGTTCTTC.

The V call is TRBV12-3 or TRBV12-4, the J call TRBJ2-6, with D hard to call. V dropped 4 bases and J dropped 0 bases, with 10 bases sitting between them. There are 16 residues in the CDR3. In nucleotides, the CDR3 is TGTGCCAGCAGTTCTGGGATGGGCTCTGGGGCCAACGTCCTGACTTTC. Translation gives CASSSGMGSGANVLTF.

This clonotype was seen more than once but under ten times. CDR3 protein: CSAYRGLGEQFF. In DNA form, the CDR3 reads TGCAGTGCTTACAGGGGGCTAGGTGAGCAGTTCTTC. This chain uses TRBV20-1 with TRBJ2-1; 9 nucleotides match TRBD1. The CDR3 extends over 12 amino acids. Germline CDR1 and CDR2: DFQATT and SNEGSKA (reference sequence). Trimming took 5 bases from V and 9 from J; bases not matched to a gene: 5.

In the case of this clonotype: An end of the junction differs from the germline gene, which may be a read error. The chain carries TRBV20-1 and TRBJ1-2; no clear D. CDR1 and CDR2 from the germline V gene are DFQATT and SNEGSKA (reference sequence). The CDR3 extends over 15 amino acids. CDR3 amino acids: CCARDFSTESYGYTF. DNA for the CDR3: TGCTGTGCTAGAGATTTTTCCACAGAATCTTATGGCTACACCTTC.

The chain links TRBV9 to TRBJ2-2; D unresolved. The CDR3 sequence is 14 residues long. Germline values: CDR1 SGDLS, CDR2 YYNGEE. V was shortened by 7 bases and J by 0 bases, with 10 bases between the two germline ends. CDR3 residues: CASRANSNTGELFF. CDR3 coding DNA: TGTGCCAGCCGGGCGAACTCGAACACCGGGGAGCTGTTTTTT.